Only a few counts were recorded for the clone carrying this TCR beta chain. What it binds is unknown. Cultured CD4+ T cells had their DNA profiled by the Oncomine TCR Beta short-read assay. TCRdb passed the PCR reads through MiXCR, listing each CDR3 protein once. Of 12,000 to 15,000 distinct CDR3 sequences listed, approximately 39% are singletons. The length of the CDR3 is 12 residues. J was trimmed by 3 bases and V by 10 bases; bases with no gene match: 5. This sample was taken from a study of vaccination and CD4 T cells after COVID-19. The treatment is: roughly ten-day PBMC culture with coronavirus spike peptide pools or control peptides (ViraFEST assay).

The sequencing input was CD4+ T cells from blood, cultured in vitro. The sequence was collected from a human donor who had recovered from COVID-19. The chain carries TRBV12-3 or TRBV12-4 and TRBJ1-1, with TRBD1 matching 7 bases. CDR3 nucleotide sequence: TGTGCCACTTCGACAGGGTACACTGAAGCTTTCTTT. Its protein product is CATSTGYTEAFF.